The clone carrying this TCR beta chain was detected only a few times. The data were obtained in a study of CD8 T cells in ankylosing spondylitis. TCRdb called the 5' RACE reads again in MiXCR, with one record for every CDR3 protein. The repertoire holds about 340,000 distinct CDR3 sequences, with around 15% as singletons. V gave up 0 bases and J gave up 4 bases, with 7 bases separating them. Germline V gene lookup returns CDR1 SGHRS and CDR2 YFSETQ. The CDR3 has 14 residues. This chain uses TRBV5-1 with TRBJ2-2; D not certain. The sample was blood, either unsorted or a sorted T cell fraction (not recorded which). This sequence originates from a male donor with ankylosing spondylitis or in good health (not recorded which). CDR3 bases: TGCGCCAGCAGCTTGGACGGAAGCACCGGGGAGCTGTTTTTT. Encoded protein: CASSLDGSTGELFF.